These 8 T cell receptor beta chains came from one sample sequenced in a study of tumor and adjacent non-tumor tissue in lung cancer. A modified ARM-PCR protocol with three rounds of nested PCR amplified TCRbeta. TCRdb fed the multiplex PCR reads into MiXCR, producing one record per CDR3 protein. The data hold about 110,000 distinct CDR3 sequences, with 84% observed a single time. RNA was extracted from bulk tissue without any cell sorting. The specimen was lung tumor tissue. These receptors were taken from a man aged 65-85 years with non-small cell lung cancer.

V and J are TRBV12-3 or TRBV12-4 and TRBJ2-7; tentative D call: TRBD2 (6 bases). V lost 6 bases, J lost 6 bases, and 24 bases lay in between. There are 16 residues in the CDR3. CDR3 sequence (DNA): TGTGCCAGCAGGCTTAGTAGCGGAGACTTCGGGGGCGAGCAGTACTTC. Protein: CASRLSSGDFGGEQYF.

This clonotype was observed a handful of times. This chain connects TRBV6-2 or TRBV6-3 to TRBJ2-7; D may be TRBD1 (5 bases). The CDR3 is 14 residues long. V lost 6 bases, J lost 7 bases, and 19 bases lay in between. Germline lookup yields CDR1 MNHEY and CDR2 SVGEGT. The CDR3 here is CASRAVRTIYEQYF. Here the CDR3 DNA reads TGTGCCAGCAGAGCCGTCCGGACAATTTATGAGCAGTACTTC.

As for this clonotype: One junction end does not reproduce the germline sequence, and a read error may be involved. The chain employs TRBV20-1 and TRBJ2-3, with D tentatively TRBD1 or TRBD2 (5 bases each). Per germline, CDR1 DFQATT and CDR2 SNEGSKA (reference sequence). CDR3 length equals 12 residues. CDR3 nucleotides: TGCGGTGCTACCAGGGAGTGGGATACGAAGTATTTT. Protein: CGATREWDTKYF.

For this clonotype: A read error may be the cause here, since a much bigger clone is one base away. The chain recombines TRBV7-9 with TRBJ1-2; tentative D call: TRBD1 (5 bases). CDR3 length equals 13 residues. Germline V gene sequence: CDR1 SEHNR, CDR2 FQNEAQ (reference sequence). Trimming removed 6 bases at V and 2 bases at J, with 10 bases between. The CDR3 DNA reads TGTGCCAGCAGAAGGGACCTAAACTATGGCTACACCTTC. Its protein is CASRRDLNYGYTF.

A word on this clonotype: The junction and the germline gene differ at one end; a read error may be behind it. The chain carries TRBV10-3 and TRBJ2-1, with D possibly TRBD1 on 7 matching bases. The CDR3 extends over 18 amino acids. Germline CDR1 is ENHRY and CDR2 is SYGVKD. The CDR3 nucleotides read TGTGCCATCAGTTCCAATTCCTCGCAGGGGGGAACCTACAATGAGCTGCTCTTC. It is translated as CAISSNSSQGGTYNELLF.

With respect to this clonotype: One end of the junction is discordant with germline, which a read error may explain. CDR3 residues: CSSTPQQGLNENLFF. The CDR3 coding sequence is TGTTCCAGCACTCCCCAGCAGGGCCTTAATGAAAATCTGTTTTTT. The V gene is TRBV12-3 or TRBV12-4, the J gene TRBJ1-4; tentatively, D is TRBD1 (5 bases). This CDR3 region has 15 residues.

Concerning this clonotype itself: A clone one base away is much larger, so this may be a read error. The chain is built from TRBV19 and TRBJ2-1; 8 bases fit TRBD1. The CDR3 spans 16 residues. Per the germline V gene, CDR1 is LNHDA and CDR2 is SQIVND (reference sequence). The CDR3 DNA follows: TGTGCCAGTAGTCCAAGACAGGGGCTACTCTACAATGAGCATTTCTTC. Amino acids: CASSPRQGLLYNEHFF.

This sequence joins TRBV7-8 and TRBJ1-6; D ambiguous. CDR3 length: 14 residues. Deletions cut 1 base from V and 17 bases from J, with 18 bases between. CDR1 is SGHVS and CDR2 is FQNEAQ in the germline V gene. The CDR3 bases are TGTGCCAGCAGCTTAGATTCTAGAGAATCACCTTTCCACTTT. It yields the protein CASSLDSRESPFHF.